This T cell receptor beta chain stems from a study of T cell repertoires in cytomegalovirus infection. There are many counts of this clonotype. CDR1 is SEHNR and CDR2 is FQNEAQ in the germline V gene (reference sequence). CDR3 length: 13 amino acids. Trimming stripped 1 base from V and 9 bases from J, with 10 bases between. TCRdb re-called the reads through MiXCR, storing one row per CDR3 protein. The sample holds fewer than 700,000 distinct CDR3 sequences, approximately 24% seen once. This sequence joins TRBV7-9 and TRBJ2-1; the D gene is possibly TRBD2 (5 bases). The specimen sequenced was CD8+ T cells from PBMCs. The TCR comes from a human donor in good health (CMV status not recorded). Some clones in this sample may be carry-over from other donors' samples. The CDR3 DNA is TGTGCCAGCAGCTTAGAAACTAGGTGTGAGCAGTTCTTC. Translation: CASSLETRCEQFF.